A selection of T cell receptor beta chains follows, all from one sample in a study of blood T cell repertoires in COVID-19. The assay was immunoSEQ multiplex PCR, and TCRdb's table has in-frame clones only and misses some. The sample lists 25,000 to 30,000 clones, roughly 80% occurring once. Sequenced sample: peripheral blood. The receptors here all came from a man between 70 and 80 years old with acute or convalescent COVID-19. The CDR3 runs from the conserved cysteine through the conserved F or W. Each record gives: V gene, J gene, D gene, CDR3 protein. The D gene is left open where the match is weak.

V gene: TRBV11-2
J gene: TRBJ1-3
D gene: NA
CDR3 protein: CASGRARGNTIYF

V gene: TRBV4-1
J gene: TRBJ1-3
D gene: NA
CDR3 protein: CASSPIGREHGNTIYF

V gene: TRBV27
J gene: TRBJ1-2
D gene: TRBD1
CDR3 protein: CASRGTGANYGYTF

V gene: TRBV15
J gene: TRBJ1-6
D gene: TRBD1
CDR3 protein: CATSPDRGYNSPLHF

V gene: TRBV27
J gene: TRBJ1-2
D gene: NA
CDR3 protein: CASSLGGGINYGYTF

V gene: TRBV21-1
J gene: TRBJ1-4
D gene: NA
CDR3 protein: CASSKPPAFRGWGNEKLFF

V gene: TRBV27
J gene: TRBJ2-7
D gene: NA
CDR3 protein: CASEPFGRDRSEQYF

V gene: TRBV4-1
J gene: TRBJ1-2
D gene: NA
CDR3 protein: CASSQEAVGWGYTF

V gene: TRBV27
J gene: TRBJ2-7
D gene: TRBD2
CDR3 protein: CASSRPGTSGGLVYEQYF

V gene: TRBV7-8
J gene: TRBJ2-7
D gene: NA
CDR3 protein: CASSLGGTYEQYF

V gene: TRBV2
J gene: TRBJ2-1
D gene: TRBD2
CDR3 protein: CASSASGPYNEQFF

V gene: TRBV3-1/TRBV3-2
J gene: TRBJ2-5
D gene: NA
CDR3 protein: CASSPPHHAGGEKTQYF

V gene: TRBV18
J gene: TRBJ2-7
D gene: NA
CDR3 protein: CASSPVGVGIYEQYF

V gene: TRBV2
J gene: TRBJ2-6
D gene: TRBD1
CDR3 protein: CASKTGLGGANVLTF

V gene: TRBV20-1
J gene: TRBJ1-1
D gene: NA
CDR3 protein: CSERGGFVAFF

V gene: TRBV5-1
J gene: TRBJ2-5
D gene: NA
CDR3 protein: CASSLDPGRETQYF

V gene: TRBV14
J gene: TRBJ1-6
D gene: NA
CDR3 protein: CASSQDLGRVQSPLHF

V gene: TRBV6-4
J gene: TRBJ2-5
D gene: NA
CDR3 protein: CASTGSRETQYF

V gene: TRBV5-5
J gene: TRBJ2-3
D gene: NA
CDR3 protein: CASRPEGAGRTDTQYF

V gene: TRBV2
J gene: TRBJ2-7
D gene: TRBD1
CDR3 protein: CASRGTGGTYEQYF

V gene: TRBV27
J gene: TRBJ1-5
D gene: NA
CDR3 protein: CASRGSGRENQPQHF

V gene: TRBV23-1
J gene: TRBJ2-1
D gene: TRBD2
CDR3 protein: CASSRHHRVFSGLAVYNEQFF

V gene: TRBV12-3/TRBV12-4
J gene: TRBJ1-4
D gene: NA
CDR3 protein: CASSRTANEKLFF

V gene: TRBV7-2
J gene: TRBJ2-5
D gene: NA
CDR3 protein: CASSFSRQETQYF

V gene: TRBV7-9
J gene: TRBJ2-7
D gene: NA
CDR3 protein: CASSPNHLDSYEQYF

V gene: TRBV5-4
J gene: TRBJ2-1
D gene: TRBD2
CDR3 protein: CASSLGLADNEQFF

V gene: TRBV24-1
J gene: TRBJ2-3
D gene: TRBD1
CDR3 protein: CATSDPGQGAKTDTQYF

V gene: TRBV7-3
J gene: TRBJ2-1
D gene: TRBD2
CDR3 protein: CASSLSSGTGNEQFF

V gene: TRBV4-1
J gene: TRBJ2-7
D gene: TRBD1
CDR3 protein: CASSRYRGDYEQYF

V gene: TRBV11-2
J gene: TRBJ2-1
D gene: TRBD2
CDR3 protein: CASSFRLAGAGNEQFF

V gene: TRBV19
J gene: TRBJ1-5
D gene: NA
CDR3 protein: CASSDFGQPQHF

V gene: TRBV5-1
J gene: TRBJ2-7
D gene: TRBD2
CDR3 protein: CASSGGRGYEQYF

V gene: TRBV5-6
J gene: TRBJ1-2
D gene: NA
CDR3 protein: CASSLRQPFYGYTF

V gene: TRBV7-8
J gene: TRBJ2-1
D gene: TRBD2
CDR3 protein: CASSLGVGASGNSYNEQFF

V gene: TRBV19
J gene: TRBJ2-1
D gene: TRBD2
CDR3 protein: CASWEGNEQFF

V gene: TRBV18
J gene: TRBJ1-2
D gene: NA
CDR3 protein: CASSPIQGGIYGYTF

V gene: TRBV27
J gene: TRBJ2-7
D gene: NA
CDR3 protein: CASSAWTGGLEQYF

V gene: TRBV28
J gene: TRBJ2-7
D gene: NA
CDR3 protein: CASRRDSSYEQYF

V gene: TRBV28
J gene: TRBJ1-2
D gene: NA
CDR3 protein: CASSWGGVEGYTF

V gene: TRBV28
J gene: TRBJ1-4
D gene: TRBD1
CDR3 protein: CASSTRTGRGTNEKLFF

V gene: TRBV6-5
J gene: TRBJ1-1
D gene: TRBD1
CDR3 protein: CASSYGNRGGTEAFF

V gene: TRBV25-1
J gene: TRBJ2-1
D gene: NA
CDR3 protein: CASSEYRVIMLSEQFF

V gene: TRBV28
J gene: TRBJ1-5
D gene: NA
CDR3 protein: CASRGGNQPQHF